This is a list of T cell receptor beta chains from one sample in a study of Ad26.COV2.S vaccination and SARS-CoV-2 variants. TCRdb keeps only in-frame clones here, not all; method: immunoSEQ multiplex PCR. The repertoire holds about 420,000 clones, with roughly 88% as singletons. This specimen was peripheral blood, taken in a trial of Ad26.COV2.S vaccine versus placebo. The receptors originated from a person between 18 and 59 years old who received the Ad26.COV2.S COVID-19 vaccine or a placebo. Each CDR3 is given with its conserved first and last residue. The order of the fields is J gene, D gene, clone size, V gene, CDR3 protein, CDR3 DNA. A D gene is named only where the DNA matches it firmly. Size is omitted from some rows. Given values are once, few, many or a class for expanded clones.

J: TRBJ2-3
D: TRBD2
size: .
V: TRBV6-1
CDR3: CASSEWASGGTDTQYF
DNA: TGTGCCAGCAGTGAATGGGCTAGCGGAGGCACAGATACGCAGTATTTT

J: TRBJ1-2
D: TRBD1
size: .
V: TRBV7-2
CDR3: CASSLDRARDRVGGYTF
DNA: TGTGCCAGCAGCCTAGATCGAGCCCGGGACAGGGTGGGTGGCTACACCTTC

J: TRBJ2-3
D: TRBD1
size: .
V: TRBV24-1
CDR3: CATSDLTGATDTQYF
DNA: TGTGCCACCAGTGATTTAACAGGGGCGACAGATACGCAGTATTTT

J: TRBJ2-2
D: TRBD1
size: .
V: TRBV7-8
CDR3: CASSWTGGDTGELFF
DNA: TGTGCCAGCAGCTGGACAGGGGGAGACACCGGGGAGCTGTTTTTT

J: TRBJ2-2
D: .
size: .
V: TRBV6-4
CDR3: CATRTGTNTGELFF
DNA: TGTGCCACTCGGACGGGTACGAACACCGGGGAGCTGTTTTTT

J: TRBJ2-5
D: TRBD2
size: .
V: TRBV24-1
CDR3: CATSDSWEGETQYF
DNA: TGTGCCACCAGTGATTCGTGGGAGGGTGAGACCCAGTACTTC

J: TRBJ2-7
D: .
size: .
V: TRBV19
CDR3: CASSIDLDNYEQYF
DNA: TGTGCCAGTAGTATAGATTTGGACAACTACGAGCAGTACTTC

J: TRBJ1-5
D: .
size: few
V: TRBV6-5
CDR3: CASSPEAGLNQPQHF
DNA: TGTGCCAGCAGCCCCGAGGCGGGACTGAATCAGCCCCAGCATTTT

J: TRBJ2-2
D: TRBD2
size: .
V: TRBV9
CDR3: CASSLTSPNTGELFF
DNA: TGTGCCAGCAGCCTGACTAGCCCTAACACCGGGGAGCTGTTTTTT

J: TRBJ1-5
D: .
size: .
V: TRBV14
CDR3: CASSQVLGQPQHF
DNA: TGTGCCAGCAGCCAAGTTCTGGGTCAGCCCCAGCATTTT

J: TRBJ2-1
D: TRBD1
size: .
V: TRBV5-1
CDR3: CASSPQGQPYNEQFF
DNA: TGCGCCAGCAGCCCGCAGGGACAGCCTTACAATGAGCAGTTCTTC

J: TRBJ1-1
D: TRBD1
size: .
V: TRBV6-5
CDR3: CASRTRTGENTEAFF
DNA: TGTGCCAGCAGAACCCGGACAGGGGAGAACACTGAAGCTTTCTTT

J: TRBJ2-2
D: .
size: .
V: TRBV5-1
CDR3: CASSWTGHSDRYTGELFF
DNA: TGCGCCAGCAGCTGGACCGGGCATTCGGACCGTTACACCGGGGAGCTGTTTTTT

J: TRBJ2-1
D: .
size: .
V: TRBV9
CDR3: CASSVERHGNSYNEQFF
DNA: TGTGCCAGCAGCGTAGAGCGACACGGGAACTCCTACAATGAGCAGTTCTTC

J: TRBJ1-1
D: .
size: once
V: TRBV16
CDR3: CASSAGPNTEAFF
DNA: TGTGCCAGCAGTGCCGGACCTAACACTGAAGCTTTCTTT

J: TRBJ2-3
D: .
size: .
V: TRBV5-8
CDR3: CASSLRLTSTDTQYF
DNA: TGTGCCAGCAGCTTGCGGTTAACTAGCACAGATACGCAGTATTTT

J: TRBJ2-7
D: .
size: .
V: TRBV5-1
CDR3: CASSSTGSSYEQYF
DNA: TGCGCCAGCAGCTCGACAGGCAGCTCCTACGAGCAGTACTTC

J: TRBJ2-1
D: .
size: .
V: TRBV11-2
CDR3: CASSLSSTRRVWEQFF
DNA: TGTGCCAGCAGCTTATCGTCGACTAGACGGGTATGGGAGCAGTTCTTC

J: TRBJ2-2
D: TRBD1
size: .
V: TRBV6-5
CDR3: CASSYSGQGKAGELFF
DNA: TGTGCCAGCAGTTACTCGGGACAGGGAAAAGCCGGGGAGCTGTTTTTT

J: TRBJ1-1
D: .
size: .
V: TRBV5-1
CDR3: CASRHLDSLNTEAFF
DNA: TGCGCCAGCAGACACCTCGACAGTTTAAACACTGAAGCTTTCTTT

J: TRBJ2-1
D: .
size: .
V: TRBV2
CDR3: CASSARGLSSYNEQFF
DNA: TGTGCCAGCAGTGCCAGGGGTCTGAGCTCCTACAATGAGCAGTTCTTC

J: TRBJ1-1
D: .
size: .
V: TRBV7-3
CDR3: CASSVVGGNTEAFF
DNA: TGTGCCAGCAGCGTCGTCGGGGGAAACACTGAAGCTTTCTTT

J: TRBJ1-3
D: .
size: .
V: TRBV19
CDR3: CASSMNPAGASSGNTIYF
DNA: TGTGCCAGTAGTATGAATCCCGCCGGGGCAAGCTCTGGAAACACCATATATTTT

J: TRBJ1-6
D: .
size: .
V: TRBV4-3
CDR3: CASSQEITRENSPLHF
DNA: TGCGCCAGCAGCCAGGAGATTACCCGCGAGAATTCACCCCTCCACTTT

J: TRBJ2-5
D: .
size: .
V: TRBV4-3
CDR3: CASSQDSLQETQYF
DNA: TGCGCCAGCAGCCAAGACTCGCTACAAGAGACCCAGTACTTC

J: TRBJ1-5
D: .
size: .
V: TRBV7-8
CDR3: CASSRTNQPQHF
DNA: TGTGCCAGCAGCCGAACCAATCAGCCCCAGCATTTT

J: TRBJ2-1
D: TRBD1
size: .
V: TRBV24-1
CDR3: CATSDQRQGSYNEQFF
DNA: TGTGCCACCAGTGACCAAAGACAGGGCTCCTACAATGAGCAGTTCTTC

J: TRBJ1-2
D: .
size: .
V: TRBV28
CDR3: CASSLEGPNYGYTF
DNA: TGTGCCAGCAGTTTGGAAGGGCCCAACTATGGCTACACCTTC

J: TRBJ2-1
D: TRBD2
size: .
V: TRBV6-6
CDR3: CASSLTSGGYNEQFF
DNA: TGTGCCAGCAGTTTGACTAGCGGGGGGTACAATGAGCAGTTCTTC

J: TRBJ1-4
D: .
size: .
V: TRBV28
CDR3: CASSLNGVNEKLFF
DNA: TGTGCCAGCAGTTTAAACGGTGTTAATGAAAAACTGTTTTTT

J: TRBJ2-7
D: TRBD1
size: once
V: TRBV6-2/TRBV6-3
CDR3: CASSYEGTGAYEQYF
DNA: TGTGCCAGCAGTTACGAAGGGACAGGAGCCTACGAGCAGTACTTC

J: TRBJ1-1
D: .
size: .
V: TRBV27
CDR3: CASSLRKTGPNTEAFF
DNA: TGTGCCAGCAGTTTGAGAAAGACAGGCCCGAACACTGAAGCTTTCTTT

J: TRBJ1-6
D: .
size: .
V: TRBV7-3
CDR3: CASSLDWNSPLHF
DNA: TGTGCCAGCAGCCTGGACTGGAATTCACCCCTCCACTTT

J: TRBJ1-1
D: .
size: .
V: TRBV27
CDR3: CASSWGVEPRGTEAFF
DNA: TGTGCCAGCAGTTGGGGGGTGGAACCCAGAGGCACTGAAGCTTTCTTT

J: TRBJ1-5
D: .
size: .
V: TRBV19
CDR3: CASKGQGQPQHF
DNA: TGTGCCAGTAAAGGGCAAGGTCAGCCCCAGCATTTT

J: TRBJ1-6
D: TRBD1
size: .
V: TRBV4-3
CDR3: CASSQLTGGNSPLHF
DNA: TGCGCCAGCAGCCAGCTGACAGGGGGGAATTCACCCCTCCACTTT

J: TRBJ2-1
D: TRBD2
size: .
V: TRBV18
CDR3: CASLTTSEDNEQFF
DNA: TGTGCCAGCCTCACGACTAGCGAAGACAATGAGCAGTTCTTC

J: TRBJ2-2
D: .
size: .
V: TRBV5-4
CDR3: CASSLGGTTNTGELFF
DNA: TGTGCCAGCAGCTTAGGCGGGACAACGAACACCGGGGAGCTGTTTTTT

J: TRBJ1-5
D: .
size: .
V: TRBV6-5
CDR3: CASNPTGSNQPQHF
DNA: TGTGCCAGCAACCCGACGGGTAGCAATCAGCCCCAGCATTTT

J: TRBJ1-5
D: .
size: once
V: TRBV5-5
CDR3: CASSLGVGQPQHF
DNA: TGTGCCAGCAGCTTGGGGGTTGGTCAGCCCCAGCATTTT

J: TRBJ1-6
D: TRBD1
size: few
V: TRBV27
CDR3: CASSFSGTGAWNSPLHF
DNA: TGTGCCAGCAGTTTCTCCGGGACAGGGGCTTGGAATTCACCCCTCCACTTT

J: TRBJ1-1
D: .
size: .
V: TRBV5-5
CDR3: CASRFAGTYLNTEAFF
DNA: TGTGCCAGCAGATTCGCCGGGACGTACCTTAACACTGAAGCTTTCTTT

J: TRBJ2-3
D: TRBD2
size: .
V: TRBV12-5
CDR3: CASGFIAGGPLDTQYF
DNA: TGTGCTAGTGGTTTTATAGCGGGGGGGCCGTTAGATACGCAGTATTTT

J: TRBJ2-7
D: .
size: .
V: TRBV24-1
CDR3: CATSDLRYEQYF
DNA: TGTGCCACCAGTGATCTCCGCTACGAGCAGTACTTC

J: TRBJ1-1
D: .
size: once
V: TRBV30
CDR3: CAWSVLGNTEAFF
DNA: TGTGCCTGGAGTGTACTAGGCAATACTGAAGCTTTCTTT

J: TRBJ2-3
D: TRBD1
size: once
V: TRBV30
CDR3: CAWSVGGLADTQYF
DNA: TGTGCCTGGAGTGTAGGGGGCTTGGCAGATACGCAGTATTTT

J: TRBJ1-1
D: .
size: .
V: TRBV6-5
CDR3: CASSYPMGGGMTEAFF
DNA: TGTGCCAGCAGTTACCCCATGGGGGGGGGCATGACTGAAGCTTTCTTT

J: TRBJ2-6
D: .
size: .
V: TRBV2
CDR3: CASSVGGPGANVLTF
DNA: TGTGCCAGCTCGGTTGGGGGGCCTGGGGCCAACGTCCTGACTTTC

J: TRBJ1-5
D: .
size: .
V: TRBV19
CDR3: CASSIRGGNQPQHF
DNA: TGTGCCAGTAGTATTCGAGGAGGGAATCAGCCCCAGCATTTT

J: TRBJ2-2
D: .
size: .
V: TRBV9
CDR3: CASSRSGNTGELFF
DNA: TGTGCCAGCAGCCGGAGCGGGAACACCGGGGAGCTGTTTTTT

J: TRBJ2-5
D: .
size: few
V: TRBV6-5
CDR3: CASSYYRLPGMETQYF
DNA: TGTGCCAGCAGTTACTATCGGTTGCCCGGGATGGAGACCCAGTACTTC

J: TRBJ2-7
D: .
size: .
V: TRBV7-3
CDR3: CASSLNLANEQYF
DNA: TGTGCCAGCAGCTTAAATCTAGCGAACGAGCAGTACTTC

J: TRBJ2-2
D: .
size: .
V: TRBV30
CDR3: CAWSDLSGGELFF
DNA: TGTGCCTGGAGTGACTTATCTGGGGGGGAGCTGTTTTTT

J: TRBJ1-6
D: .
size: .
V: TRBV11-2
CDR3: CASSLDLGRSPLHF
DNA: TGTGCCAGCAGCTTAGATCTGGGTAGGTCACCCCTCCACTTT

J: TRBJ1-3
D: .
size: .
V: TRBV28
CDR3: CASSPGYSGNTIYF
DNA: TGTGCCAGCAGTCCGGGCTACTCTGGAAACACCATATATTTT

J: TRBJ2-2
D: TRBD1
size: .
V: TRBV28
CDR3: CASMWQGATGELFF
DNA: TGTGCCAGCATGTGGCAGGGGGCAACCGGGGAGCTGTTTTTT

J: TRBJ2-5
D: TRBD2
size: .
V: TRBV30
CDR3: CAWGPGTSGVLGETQYF
DNA: TGTGCCTGGGGACCCGGGACTAGCGGGGTTTTAGGGGAGACCCAGTACTTC